The following is a T cell receptor beta chain sequence with its context. Its specificity is unknown. TCRdb analysed the 5' RACE reads with MiXCR anew, one entry per CDR3 protein. The sample shows roughly 110,000 distinct CDR3 sequences, about an eighth of them seen only once. This entry belongs to a study of T-cell memory formation after mild COVID-19. Study findings and constraints: Among CD4+ contracting clones, most were CM and EM, and CD8+ ones EMRA. A balance of CD4 and CD8 characterized clones contracting day 15 to 85, whereas later expanders leaned CD4+. Second-wave clones that peaked on day 37 lacked confirmed SARS-CoV-2 specificity.

The CDR3 extends over 18 amino acids. Looked up from germline, CDR1 is SEHNR and CDR2 is FQNEAQ (reference sequence). J gave up 2 bases and V 4 bases, and 12 bases lay outside the gene matches. The chain is built from TRBV7-9 and TRBJ2-7; 12 positions agree with TRBD1. Material: PBMCs or a T cell subset sorted from them (not recorded which). The source of this sequence is an adult woman who had mild COVID-19 (a few samples of this study predate the infection). Cell type and time point are not known. CDR3 residues: CASSSVPGQGARPYEQYF. In nucleotides, the CDR3 is TGTGCCAGCAGCTCTGTCCCGGGACAGGGGGCAAGACCCTACGAGCAGTACTTC.